The present entry profiles one TCR beta chain with its context. Its target is unknown. The method was immunoSEQ multiplex PCR; TCRdb's version includes in-frame clones alone and lacks a portion of them. The sample holds 110,000 to 150,000 clones, 80% to 90% seen once. Per germline, CDR1 MGHDK and CDR2 SYGVNS. V was clipped by 4 bases and J by 6 bases, with 21 bases between them. The CDR3 is made up of 17 amino acids. The data belong to a study of T cell responses to AZD1222 COVID-19 vaccine. Study overall: Some second doses came at about 4 weeks and others at about 12 weeks; these were pooled.

Study findings and constraints: Spike-specific TCRs gained breadth and depth after people received two AZD1222 doses. Unmutated regions of variants are reportedly targeted by nearly half of spike-specific TCRs.

V gene TRBV25-1 combines with J gene TRBJ2-2; D unresolved. The TCR sequence derives from an adult in good health. The sample here was peripheral blood, taken on day 0 of AZD1222 vaccination. The CDR3: CASSGLLDSTAPGELFF. As DNA, the CDR3 is TGTGCCAGCAGTGGCCTCCTCGACTCCACGGCCCCCGGGGAGCTGTTTTTT.